Shown below are 4 T cell receptor beta chains from a single sample sequenced in a study of regulatory T cells in long-lasting Graves disease. Time point of the sample: newly diagnosed GD, antithyroid drugs for less than 3 months. Construction of the TCR library relied on RNA isolated from PBMCs. Both iRepertoire HTBI primers and Arm-PCR of CDR3 regions were used to build the TCR beta libraries. TCRdb re-called the multiplex PCR reads with MiXCR, one entry per CDR3 protein. The top ten hold approximately 17% of the sample, which has under 450,000 distinct CDR3 sequences, 12% seen once. The sample was also linked to a second study, of T cells in Graves' hyperthyroidism and ophthalmopathy.

This specimen consisted of peripheral blood mononuclear cells (PBMCs), obtained at new diagnosis, from a patient treated with antithyroid drugs. The receptors originated from a woman between 18 and 29 years old with Graves disease.

There are a few counts of this clonotype. CDR3 nucleotides: TGCGCCAGCAGCTTGGGATCGGGGATCCAAGAGACCCAGTACTTC. This encodes CASSLGSGIQETQYF. The chain joins TRBV5-1 to TRBJ2-5; D possibly corresponds to TRBD2 (5 bases). The CDR3 is 15 amino acids. Trimming cost V 0 bases and J 1 base, with 10 bases left between them. The germline CDR1 and CDR2 sequences are SGHRS and YFSETQ.

This clonotype came up many times. This sequence joins TRBV2 and TRBJ1-1, with D maybe TRBD1 (5 bases). The length of the CDR3 is 14 residues. Trimming removed 7 bases at V and 11 bases at J, with 23 bases between. In germline, CDR1 is SNHLY, CDR2 FYNNEI. The CDR3 here is CASKQTQGNLEAFF. The CDR3 DNA follows: TGTGCCAGCAAGCAAACCCAGGGAAATTTGGAGGCTTTCTTT.

This clonotype was seen only a few times. The rearrangement uses TRBV5-1 and TRBJ2-1, with 8 bases lining up with TRBD2. Germline CDR1 SGHRS, CDR2 YFSETQ. V was clipped by 4 bases and J by 8 bases; unmatched bases: 8. This CDR3 has 14 residues. CDR3 protein: CASSDSGGVDEQFF. The CDR3 DNA is TGCGCCAGCAGCGACTCGGGGGGGGTTGATGAGCAGTTCTTC.

The chain joins TRBV20-1 to TRBJ2-1; 11 bases map to TRBD2. This CDR3 has 14 residues. Per germline, CDR1 DFQATT and CDR2 SNEGSKA (reference sequence). Trimming cost V 3 bases and J 6 bases; bases outside gene matches: 4. CDR3 protein: CSASLTSGTNEQFF. The CDR3 DNA follows: TGCAGTGCTAGTCTGACTAGCGGGACCAATGAGCAGTTCTTC.